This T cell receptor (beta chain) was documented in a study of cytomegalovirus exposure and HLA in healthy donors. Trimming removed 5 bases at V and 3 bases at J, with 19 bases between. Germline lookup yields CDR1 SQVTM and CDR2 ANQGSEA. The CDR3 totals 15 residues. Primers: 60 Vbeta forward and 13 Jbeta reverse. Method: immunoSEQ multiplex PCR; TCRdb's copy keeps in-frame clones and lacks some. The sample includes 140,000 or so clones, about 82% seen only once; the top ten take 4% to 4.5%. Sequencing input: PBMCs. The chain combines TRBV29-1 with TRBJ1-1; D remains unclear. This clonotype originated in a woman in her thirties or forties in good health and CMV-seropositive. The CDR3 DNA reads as TGCAGCGTTTTCGATGGTATGAGGTTTGACACTGAAGCTTTCTTT. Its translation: CSVFDGMRFDTEAFF.